Given below is one T cell receptor (beta chain) in context. Original methodology: The authors estimated nucleated cell counts from reference gene primer amplification. Method: immunoSEQ multiplex PCR; TCRdb's copy keeps in-frame clones and lacks some. V, J and clone size are taken as reported in that table, and D and trimming were inferred from the DNA itself. Of roughly 300,000 clones in the sample, around 89% are singletons; the top ten hold around 6%. The record originates from a study of blood T cell repertoires in COVID-19. Study context: The United States, Italy and Spain were the sources of the acute and convalescent COVID-19 samples. Nucleic acid was either cDNA or gDNA, and it came from T cells, B-cell-depleted T cells, or PBMCs.

The CDR3 is 13 residues long. CDR1 is SGHAT and CDR2 is FQNNGV in the germline V gene. V was cut by 0 bases and J by 8 bases, with 10 bases left in between. This chain joins TRBV11-2 and TRBJ1-2; a weak D match, TRBD1 (5 bases). Sequencing was performed on peripheral blood. This clonotype was obtained from a man between 18 and 29 years old who had recovered from COVID-19. This chain's CDR3 is CASSLEGQGGYTF. CDR3 nucleotides: TGTGCCAGCAGCTTAGAGGGGCAGGGCGGCTACACCTTC.